Reported below is one T cell receptor (beta chain). Its antigen is unknown. The CDR3 totals 13 residues. Trimming shortened V by 1 base and J by 0 bases, and 4 bases separated the two germline ends. Per germline, CDR1 SGHNT and CDR2 YYREEE (reference sequence). This entry comes from a study of T cell responses to AZD1222 COVID-19 vaccine. About the study: Combined were second doses at about 4 or about 12 weeks. Study-wide results and limits: Spike was spanned by vaccine-associated CD4 TCRs, with dominance at 160-218 and 743-854. Receipt of two AZD1222 doses was followed by a rise in Spike-specific TCR breadth and depth.

Some clones are missing from TCRdb's copy, which holds only in-frame ones; the method was immunoSEQ multiplex PCR. The table shows roughly 55,000 clones, with about 90% occurring only once. This receptor was taken from an adult in good health. The rearrangement uses TRBV5-4 and TRBJ2-5; no clear D gene. The sequencing here drew on peripheral blood, taken on day 0 of AZD1222 vaccination. The DNA of the CDR3 is TGTGCCAGCAGCTTGTGGGACCAAGAGACCCAGTACTTC. Translated: CASSLWDQETQYF.